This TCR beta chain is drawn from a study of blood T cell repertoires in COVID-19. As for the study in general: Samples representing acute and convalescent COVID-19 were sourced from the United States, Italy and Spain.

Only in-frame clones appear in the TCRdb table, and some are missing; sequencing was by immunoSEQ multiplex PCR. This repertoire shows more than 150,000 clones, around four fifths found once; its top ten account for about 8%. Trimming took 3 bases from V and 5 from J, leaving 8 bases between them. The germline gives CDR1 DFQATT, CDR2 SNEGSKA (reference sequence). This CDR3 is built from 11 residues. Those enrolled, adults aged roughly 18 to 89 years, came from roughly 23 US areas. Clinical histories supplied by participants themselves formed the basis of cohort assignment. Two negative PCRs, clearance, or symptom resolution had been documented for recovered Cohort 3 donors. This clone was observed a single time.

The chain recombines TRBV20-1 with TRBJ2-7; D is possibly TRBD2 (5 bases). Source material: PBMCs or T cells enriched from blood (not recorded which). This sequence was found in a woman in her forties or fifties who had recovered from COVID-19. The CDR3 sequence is CSARRGHEQYF. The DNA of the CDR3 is TGCAGTGCTAGGCGAGGGCACGAGCAGTACTTC.